Listed below are T cell receptor beta chains from one sample, sequenced in a study of identical twins. MiXCR, applied by TCRdb to the 5' RACE reads, yields one record per CDR3 protein. The sample consists of 450,000 or so distinct CDR3 sequences, 20% to 30% of them appearing once. These data were also filed under a second study, of T cells expressing NK-cell markers.

Material: CD4+ T cells sorted from blood. The receptors here all came from a woman younger than 35 in good health. Both conserved end residues are part of each CDR3. A D gene is named only where the DNA matches it firmly. Some rows mark clone size as missing; the rest say once, few, many or name a class of expanded clone.

-,few,15,TRBV5-1,TRBJ1-5,CASSFSGSSNQPQHF,TGCGCCAGCAGCTTCTCAGGCAGTAGCAATCAGCCCCAGCATTTT
TRBD1,few,15,TRBV6-4,TRBJ2-7,CASSDRTGFSYEQYF,TGTGCCAGCAGTGACCGGACAGGGTTCTCCTACGAGCAGTACTTC
TRBD2,-,14,TRBV9,TRBJ2-1,CASSTGTSVNEQFF,TGTGCCAGCTCCACCGGGACTAGCGTGAATGAGCAGTTCTTC
TRBD2,few,15,TRBV30,TRBJ2-1,CAWARLAGVLNEQFF,TGTGCCTGGGCCAGACTAGCGGGAGTTTTAAATGAGCAGTTCTTC
-,few,14,TRBV27,TRBJ2-2,CASGGGANTGELFF,TGTGCCAGCGGTGGGGGCGCCAACACCGGGGAGCTGTTTTTT
-,once,16,TRBV11-3,TRBJ2-4,CASSSRVGNDKNIQYF,TGTGCCAGCAGCTCCCGGGTGGGGAATGACAAAAACATTCAGTACTTC
TRBD1,-,13,TRBV20-1,TRBJ2-7,CSVPGQGFYEQYF,TGCAGTGTTCCGGGACAGGGGTTCTACGAGCAGTACTTC
TRBD2,few,14,TRBV20-1,TRBJ2-2,CGIGTSGTTGELFF,TGCGGAATAGGGACTAGCGGGACCACCGGGGAGCTGTTTTTT
TRBD2,few,14,TRBV5-4,TRBJ2-2,CASSSAGNSGELFF,TGTGCCAGCAGCTCAGCGGGAAATTCCGGGGAGCTGTTTTTT
TRBD2,-,16,TRBV7-2,TRBJ2-1,CASSLVSLAGTKEQFF,TGTGCCAGCAGCTTAGTTTCCTTAGCGGGAACAAAAGAGCAGTTCTTC
-,few,13,TRBV14,TRBJ2-1,CASSRDRLGEQFF,TGTGCCAGCAGCAGGGACCGCCTGGGTGAGCAGTTCTTC
-,-,12,TRBV10-3,TRBJ2-2,CATSGDTGELFF,TGTGCCACCTCAGGAGACACCGGGGAGCTGTTTTTT
TRBD2,few,15,TRBV7-9,TRBJ2-1,CASSSHVAGDNEQFF,TGTGCCAGCAGCTCGCACGTAGCGGGGGACAATGAGCAGTTCTTC
TRBD2,-,16,TRBV19,TRBJ2-1,CASSIGPAGESNEQFF,TGTGCCAGTAGTATTGGGCCCGCGGGGGAATCCAATGAGCAGTTCTTC
TRBD2,-,14,TRBV9,TRBJ2-1,CASSVVGLANEQFF,TGTGCCAGCAGCGTAGTGGGACTAGCAAATGAGCAGTTCTTC
TRBD2,-,15,TRBV14,TRBJ2-1,CASHLLAGFYNEQFF,TGTGCCAGCCACCTACTAGCGGGATTTTACAATGAGCAGTTCTTC
-,-,14,TRBV4-3,TRBJ1-1,CASSPQGPGTEAFF,TGCGCCAGCAGCCCCCAAGGACCGGGGACTGAAGCTTTCTTT
-,once,14,TRBV7-3,TRBJ1-6,CASSPGPHNSPLHF,TGTGCCAGCAGCCCGGGACCCCATAATTCACCCCTCCACTTT
-,few,13,TRBV20-1,TRBJ1-2,CSGRDNRNYGYTF,TGCAGTGGCCGGGACAATCGAAACTATGGCTACACCTTC
TRBD1,-,14,TRBV7-9,TRBJ1-1,CASSTAGGLTEAFF,TGTGCCAGCAGCACCGCAGGGGGCCTCACTGAAGCTTTCTTT
-,few,14,TRBV29-1,TRBJ2-3,CSVGLGGPGDTQYF,TGCAGCGTAGGCTTGGGGGGCCCTGGGGATACGCAGTATTTT